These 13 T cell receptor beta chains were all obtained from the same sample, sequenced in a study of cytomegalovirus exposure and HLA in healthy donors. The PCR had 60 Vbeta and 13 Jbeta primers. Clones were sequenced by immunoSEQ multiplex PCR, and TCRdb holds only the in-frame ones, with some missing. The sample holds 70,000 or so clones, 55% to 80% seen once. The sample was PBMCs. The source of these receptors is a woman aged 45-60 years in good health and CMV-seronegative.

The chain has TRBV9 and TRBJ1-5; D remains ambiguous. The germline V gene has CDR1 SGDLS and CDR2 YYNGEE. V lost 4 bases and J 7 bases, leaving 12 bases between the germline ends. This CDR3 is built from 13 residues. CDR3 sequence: CASSPAADQPQHF. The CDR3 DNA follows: TGTGCCAGCAGCCCCGCGGCTGACCAGCCCCAGCATTTT.

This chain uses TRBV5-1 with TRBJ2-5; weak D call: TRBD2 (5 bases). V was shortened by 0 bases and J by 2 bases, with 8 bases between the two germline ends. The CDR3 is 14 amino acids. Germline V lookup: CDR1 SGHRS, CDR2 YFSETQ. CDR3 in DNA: TGCGCCAGCAGCTTGGGATCGGGGCAAGAGACCCAGTACTTC. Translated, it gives CASSLGSGQETQYF. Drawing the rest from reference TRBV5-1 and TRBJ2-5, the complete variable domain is KAGVTQTPRYLIKTRGQQVTLSCSPISGHRSVSWYQQTPGQGLQFLFEYFSETQRNKGNFPGRFSGRQFSNSRSEMNVSTLELGDSALYLCASSLGSGQETQYFGPGTRLLVL.

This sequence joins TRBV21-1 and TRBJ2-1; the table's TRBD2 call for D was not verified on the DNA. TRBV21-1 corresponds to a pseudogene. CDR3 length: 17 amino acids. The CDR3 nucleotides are TGTGCCAGCAGTACTAGCGGGAGGGCTCTCCTAGGGTTTGAGCAGTTCTTC. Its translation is CASSTSGRALLGFEQFF.

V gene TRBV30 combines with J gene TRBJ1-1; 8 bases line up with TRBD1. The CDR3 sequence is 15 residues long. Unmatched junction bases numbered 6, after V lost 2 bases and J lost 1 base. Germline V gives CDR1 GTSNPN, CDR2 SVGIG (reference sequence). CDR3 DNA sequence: TGTGCCTGGAGTACATGGGGGACAGGGAACACTGAAGCTTTCTTT. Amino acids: CAWSTWGTGNTEAFF.

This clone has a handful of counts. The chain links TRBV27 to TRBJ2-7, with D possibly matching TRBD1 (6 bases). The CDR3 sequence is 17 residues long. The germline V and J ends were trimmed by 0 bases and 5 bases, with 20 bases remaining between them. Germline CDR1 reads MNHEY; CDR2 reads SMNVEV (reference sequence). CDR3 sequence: CASSLSRDRPARNEQYF. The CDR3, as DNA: TGTGCCAGCAGTTTATCTCGTGACAGGCCGGCCCGAAACGAGCAGTACTTC.

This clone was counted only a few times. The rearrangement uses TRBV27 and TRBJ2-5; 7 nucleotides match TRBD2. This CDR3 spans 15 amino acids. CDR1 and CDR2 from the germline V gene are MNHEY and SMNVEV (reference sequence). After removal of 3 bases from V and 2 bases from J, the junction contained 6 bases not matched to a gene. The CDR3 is CASSFMGGKQETQYF. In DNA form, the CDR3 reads TGTGCCAGCAGTTTCATGGGGGGGAAGCAAGAGACCCAGTACTTC.

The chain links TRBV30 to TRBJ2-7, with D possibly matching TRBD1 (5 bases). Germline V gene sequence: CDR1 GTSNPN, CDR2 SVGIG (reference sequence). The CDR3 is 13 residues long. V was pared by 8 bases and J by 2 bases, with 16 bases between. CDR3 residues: CARTVKGTYEQYF. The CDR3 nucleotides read TGTGCCAGAACGGTTAAGGGGACCTACGAGCAGTACTTC.

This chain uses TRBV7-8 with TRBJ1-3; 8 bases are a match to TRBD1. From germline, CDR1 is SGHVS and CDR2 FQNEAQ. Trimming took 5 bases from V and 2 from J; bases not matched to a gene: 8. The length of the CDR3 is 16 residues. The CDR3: CASSLLHRGTGNTIYF. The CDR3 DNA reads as TGTGCCAGCAGCCTCCTGCACAGGGGGACTGGAAACACCATATATTTT.

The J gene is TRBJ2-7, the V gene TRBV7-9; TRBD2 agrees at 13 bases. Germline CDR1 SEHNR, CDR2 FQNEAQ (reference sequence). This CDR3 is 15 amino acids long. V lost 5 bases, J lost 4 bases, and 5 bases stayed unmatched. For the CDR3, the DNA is TGTGCCAGCAGCGCACGGACTAGCGGGAGTTACGAGCAGTACTTC. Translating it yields CASSARTSGSYEQYF.

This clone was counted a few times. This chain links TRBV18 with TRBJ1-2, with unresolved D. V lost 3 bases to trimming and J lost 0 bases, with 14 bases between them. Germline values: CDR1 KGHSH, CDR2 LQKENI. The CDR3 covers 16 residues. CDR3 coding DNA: TGTGCCAGCTCACCCGGCCCCTCAGGTGCTAACTATGGCTACACCTTC. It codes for CASSPGPSGANYGYTF. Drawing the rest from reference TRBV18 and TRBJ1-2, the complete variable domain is NAGVMQNPRHLVRRRGQEARLRCSPMKGHSHVYWYRQLPEEGLKFMVYLQKENIIDESGMPKERFSAEFPKEGPSILRIQQVVRGDSAAYFCASSPGPSGANYGYTFGSGTRLTVV.

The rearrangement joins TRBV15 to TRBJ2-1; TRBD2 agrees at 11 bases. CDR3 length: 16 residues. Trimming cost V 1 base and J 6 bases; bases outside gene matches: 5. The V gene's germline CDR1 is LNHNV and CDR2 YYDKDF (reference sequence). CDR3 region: CATSRGLAGGRNEQFF. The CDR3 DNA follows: TGTGCCACCAGCAGAGGCTTAGCGGGAGGGCGCAATGAGCAGTTCTTC.

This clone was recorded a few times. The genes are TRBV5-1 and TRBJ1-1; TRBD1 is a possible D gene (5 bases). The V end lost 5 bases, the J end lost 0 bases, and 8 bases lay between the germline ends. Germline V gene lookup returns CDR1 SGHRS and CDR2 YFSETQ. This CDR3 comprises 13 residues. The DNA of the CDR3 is TGCGCCAGCAGTCAACAGGTGAACACTGAAGCTTTCTTT. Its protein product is CASSQQVNTEAFF. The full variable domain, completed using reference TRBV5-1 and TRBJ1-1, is KAGVTQTPRYLIKTRGQQVTLSCSPISGHRSVSWYQQTPGQGLQFLFEYFSETQRNKGNFPGRFSGRQFSNSRSEMNVSTLELGDSALYLCASSQQVNTEAFFGQGTRLTVV.

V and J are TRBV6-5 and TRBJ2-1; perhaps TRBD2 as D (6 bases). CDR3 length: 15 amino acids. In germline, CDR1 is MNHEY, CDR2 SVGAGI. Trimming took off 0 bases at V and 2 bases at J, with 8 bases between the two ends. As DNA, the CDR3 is TGTGCCAGCAGTTACTCAAGGACTACCTACAATGAGCAGTTCTTC. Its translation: CASSYSRTTYNEQFF.